A single T cell receptor (beta chain) is shown here with its context. Study processing details: It was from reference gene primer amplification that nucleated cell counts were estimated. Only in-frame clones appear in the TCRdb table, and some are missing; sequencing was by immunoSEQ multiplex PCR. V, J and clone size are those of that table, while D and trimming were read from the DNA. The sample gives tens of thousands of clones, approximately 86% of which show up once; approximately 6.6% is in the top ten. Trimming shortened V by 2 bases and J by 1 base, and 10 bases separated the two germline ends. CDR1 and CDR2 (germline): LNHNV, YYDKDF (reference sequence). The CDR3 spans 15 residues. The source of the sample is a study of blood T cell repertoires in COVID-19.

The clonotype was recovered from a man in his forties or fifties with active COVID-19. The sequenced material came from peripheral blood. V usage is TRBV15 and J usage is TRBJ2-3; perhaps TRBD1 as D (5 bases). CDR3 in amino acids: CATSRRGGGTDTQYF. The CDR3 nucleotides are TGTGCCACCAGCAGAAGGGGCGGTGGCACAGATACGCAGTATTTT.